These T cell receptor beta chains were read from a single sample in a study of OX40 agonist ivuxolimab in advanced cancers. Profiling relied on immunoSEQ multiplex PCR, and the TCRdb table lists in-frame clones only, not all of them. The table has approximately 65,000 clones, around 90% seen once. The sequences come from CD4+ or CD8+ T cells sorted from blood, collected in a trial of the OX40 agonist ivuxolimab. The source is an adult with an advanced solid tumor such as melanoma, head and neck, liver or kidney cancer. The CDR3 runs from the conserved cysteine through the conserved F or W. A D gene is named only where the DNA matches it firmly. Clone size is not always given. Where it is, it says once, few, many or a class for expanded clones.

DNA,CDR3,J,length,D,size,V
TGTGCCAGCAGCCCGGGCAGGGAAACTTCACCCCTCCACTTT,CASSPGRETSPLHF,TRBJ1-6,14,NA,few,TRBV6-5
TGTGCCAGCAGGCCACCACTAGCGGGGGGGCATACGCAGTATTTT,CASRPPLAGGHTQYF,TRBJ2-3,15,TRBD2,NA,TRBV6-5
TGTGCCAGCAGCTTAGAAGCGGGGGCAGGGTGGGGCTACACCTTC,CASSLEAGAGWGYTF,TRBJ1-2,15,NA,NA,TRBV7-6
TGTGCCAGCAGCCCCAATCCGTACGTGGGGGACATCACAGATACGCAGTATTTT,CASSPNPYVGDITDTQYF,TRBJ2-3,18,NA,NA,TRBV4-2
TGTGCCAGCAGCTCTGGAGGGGGCCAGTGGGAGACCCTCCACTTT,CASSSGGGQWETLHF,TRBJ1-6,15,TRBD1,NA,TRBV5-4
TGTGCCAGCGGGGCTAATTCGAACACTGAAGCTTTCTTT,CASGANSNTEAFF,TRBJ1-1,13,NA,NA,TRBV2
TGTGCCAGCAGTGAGGGGTGGGGACGCGAGCAGTTCTTC,CASSEGWGREQFF,TRBJ2-1,13,NA,NA,TRBV6-4
TGTGCCAGCAAGCATCAACGCGGGGGATACACAGATACGCAGTATTTT,CASKHQRGGYTDTQYF,TRBJ2-3,16,TRBD2,NA,TRBV7-9
TGTGCCAGCTCACCCCTCGGGACTAGCCGAAAAGAGACCCAGTACTTC,CASSPLGTSRKETQYF,TRBJ2-5,16,TRBD2,NA,TRBV18
TGTGCCAGCAGCTTAGGTAGTCCGGGAGCCGGGGAGCTGTTTTTT,CASSLGSPGAGELFF,TRBJ2-2,15,NA,NA,TRBV7-2
TGTGCCAGCAGTGAAAAGGTTCGCCAAGCTAACTATGGCTACACCTTC,CASSEKVRQANYGYTF,TRBJ1-2,16,NA,NA,TRBV25-1
TGTGCCAGCAGCTTCTCAAGGAGCGAGACCCAGTACTTC,CASSFSRSETQYF,TRBJ2-5,13,NA,NA,TRBV7-2
TGTGCCTGGAGTGTAGGAGGGAAGGATAATGAAAAACTGTTTTTT,CAWSVGGKDNEKLFF,TRBJ1-4,15,NA,NA,TRBV30
TGTGCCAGCAGTTACTCGAGCGGGGCTTCCTACAATGAGCAGTTCTTC,CASSYSSGASYNEQFF,TRBJ2-1,16,TRBD2,NA,TRBV6-5
TGTGCCAGCTCCGGGGGCCGTCCCGGGGAGCTGTTTTTT,CASSGGRPGELFF,TRBJ2-2,13,NA,NA,TRBV25-1
TGTGCCAGCAGTGCTGGCGGGGGGAACACAGATACGCAGTATTTT,CASSAGGGNTDTQYF,TRBJ2-3,15,TRBD2,NA,TRBV6-1
TGCGCCAGCACCCTTGGGGGAGGGATTTACACTGAAGCTTTCTTT,CASTLGGGIYTEAFF,TRBJ1-1,15,NA,NA,TRBV5-1
TGCGCCAGCAGCTTGGAGGCGGGGGGGCAAACAGATACGCAGTATTTT,CASSLEAGGQTDTQYF,TRBJ2-3,16,TRBD2,NA,TRBV5-1
TGTGCCAGCAGGCTAGGGACGGCGAACACCGGGGAGCTGTTTTTT,CASRLGTANTGELFF,TRBJ2-2,15,NA,NA,TRBV6-1
TGTGCCTGGAGTAGGGGCAATGAGCAGTTCTTC,CAWSRGNEQFF,TRBJ2-1,11,NA,NA,TRBV30
TGTGCCAGTAACCCTCGCCAGGGGAATCAGCCCCAGCATTTT,CASNPRQGNQPQHF,TRBJ1-5,14,NA,NA,TRBV19
TGCGCCAGCAGCTTGACCGGCACAGATACGCAGTATTTT,CASSLTGTDTQYF,TRBJ2-3,13,NA,NA,TRBV5-1
TGTGCCAGCAGCCCGGGGTCCCGGGAGACCCAGTACTTC,CASSPGSRETQYF,TRBJ2-5,13,NA,NA,TRBV11-2
TGTGCCAGCAACCTGGGTGGCTACACCTTC,CASNLGGYTF,TRBJ1-2,10,NA,NA,TRBV6-1
TGTGCCAGCAGTTACTCGGACAGGCTTAATGAAAAACTGTTTTTT,CASSYSDRLNEKLFF,TRBJ1-4,15,TRBD1,NA,TRBV6-6
TGCGCCAGCAGCTGGGACATTGCCCTCAATCAGCCCCAGCATTTT,CASSWDIALNQPQHF,TRBJ1-5,15,NA,NA,TRBV5-1
TGTGCCAGCAGGGCTTCTACAAATACGCAGTATTTT,CASRASTNTQYF,TRBJ2-3,12,NA,NA,TRBV2
TGTGCCACGACGACAGGACTCGATCAGCCCCAGCATTTT,CATTTGLDQPQHF,TRBJ1-5,13,NA,NA,TRBV6-5
TGTGCCAGCAGCTCAACCGGACGGGGGCTCTCTGGGGCCAACGTCCTGACTTTC,CASSSTGRGLSGANVLTF,TRBJ2-6,18,NA,once,TRBV5-4
TGTGCCTGGACCCTCCAAAGCGGATATAATTCACCCCTCCACTTT,CAWTLQSGYNSPLHF,TRBJ1-6,15,NA,NA,TRBV30
TGCGCCAGCAGCCTGGACACGACCTACGAGCAGTACTTC,CASSLDTTYEQYF,TRBJ2-7,13,NA,few,TRBV5-1
TGTGCCAGCAGCCCCTTGGGTGGGGCCAACGTCCTGACTTTC,CASSPLGGANVLTF,TRBJ2-6,14,NA,NA,TRBV6-6
TGCGCCAGCAGCCAAGATTTCGCGGGGGCGGATACGCAGTATTTT,CASSQDFAGADTQYF,TRBJ2-3,15,NA,NA,TRBV4-1
TGTGCCATCAGTGAGTCGAGGGGGGCAGGGGGCGTGAACACTGAAGCTTTCTTT,CAISESRGAGGVNTEAFF,TRBJ1-1,18,TRBD1,NA,TRBV10-3
TGTGCCAGCAGTGAAGGTGGGACTCACCTCGAGCAGTACTTC,CASSEGGTHLEQYF,TRBJ2-7,14,NA,few,TRBV6-1
TGTGCCAGCAGTTGGGACGGGACTTATGGCTACACCTTC,CASSWDGTYGYTF,TRBJ1-2,13,NA,once,TRBV6-5
TGTGCCAGCAGCTTAAGGGGCCCTAAGGGGGAAAAACTGTTTTTT,CASSLRGPKGEKLFF,TRBJ1-4,15,NA,NA,TRBV7-9
TGCGCCAGCAGCCTTGCTCCAGGGGGGGGGTCCTACGAGCAGTACTTC,CASSLAPGGGSYEQYF,TRBJ2-7,16,NA,NA,TRBV4-1
TGCAGCGTTGCGGCGGGGTTTGGGACATTAAGAGGTGAAGCTTTCTTT,CSVAAGFGTLRGEAFF,TRBJ1-1,16,NA,NA,TRBV29-1
TGTGCCAGCAGCTTACAGGGGGCCTATAATTCACCCCTCCACTTT,CASSLQGAYNSPLHF,TRBJ1-6,15,TRBD1,NA,TRBV7-7
TGCGCCAGCAGCTTGGAGGGACAGGGCGTTGCTGAAGCTTTCTTT,CASSLEGQGVAEAFF,TRBJ1-1,15,TRBD1,NA,TRBV5-1
TGTGCCAGCAGCTTAGGGGCTAGCCGCACAGATACGCAGTATTTT,CASSLGASRTDTQYF,TRBJ2-3,15,NA,NA,TRBV11-2
TGTGCCAGCAGTTACCCGGGAAATATGAACACTGAAGCTTTCTTT,CASSYPGNMNTEAFF,TRBJ1-1,15,NA,NA,TRBV6-6
TGTGCCAGCAGCTTAGATGGGGCAGACTACAATGAGCAGTTCTTC,CASSLDGADYNEQFF,TRBJ2-1,15,NA,NA,TRBV7-2
TGTGCTAGTGGGGAAGGCCGGATCGTCAACACCGGGGAGCTGTTTTTT,CASGEGRIVNTGELFF,TRBJ2-2,16,NA,NA,TRBV12-5
TGCGCCAGCAGCCGGACAGGGTCCTATAGCATTCAGTACTTC,CASSRTGSYSIQYF,TRBJ2-4,14,TRBD1,NA,TRBV5-1
TGTGCCAGCAGCTTTACAGGGCAAGGCTACACCTTC,CASSFTGQGYTF,TRBJ1-2,12,NA,few,TRBV7-9
TGTGCCAGCAGTGAAACCGGGACAGGGGGCGCCTACGAGCAGTACTTC,CASSETGTGGAYEQYF,TRBJ2-7,16,TRBD1,NA,TRBV6-1
TGCGCCAGCAGCGCCTCAGCGGGGGGGCCCAACACCGGGGAGCTGTTTTTT,CASSASAGGPNTGELFF,TRBJ2-2,17,TRBD2,NA,TRBV5-1
TGTGCCAGCGACGTCGCGGGAGGTGGCAATCAGCCCCAGCATTTT,CASDVAGGGNQPQHF,TRBJ1-5,15,NA,NA,TRBV6-1
TGTGCCAGCAGTGGACAGGGGGCGGGTCAGCCCCAGCATTTT,CASSGQGAGQPQHF,TRBJ1-5,14,TRBD1,once,TRBV6-5